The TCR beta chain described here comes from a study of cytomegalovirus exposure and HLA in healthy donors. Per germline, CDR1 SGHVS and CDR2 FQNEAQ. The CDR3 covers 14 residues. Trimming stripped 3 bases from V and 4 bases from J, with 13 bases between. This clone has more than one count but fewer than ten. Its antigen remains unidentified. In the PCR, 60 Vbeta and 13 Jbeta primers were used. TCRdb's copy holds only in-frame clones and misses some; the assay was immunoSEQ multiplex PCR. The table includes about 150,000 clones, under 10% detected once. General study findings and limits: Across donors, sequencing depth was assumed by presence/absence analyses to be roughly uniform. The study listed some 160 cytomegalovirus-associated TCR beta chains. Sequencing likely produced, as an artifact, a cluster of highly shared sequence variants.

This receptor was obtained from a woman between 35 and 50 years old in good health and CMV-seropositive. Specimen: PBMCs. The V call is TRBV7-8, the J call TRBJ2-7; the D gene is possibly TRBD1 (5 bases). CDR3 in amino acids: CASSLADSKYEQYF. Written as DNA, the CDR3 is TGTGCCAGCAGCTTGGCCGACAGCAAGTACGAGCAGTACTTC.